Listed below are T cell receptor beta chains from one sample, sequenced in a study of post-analysis software for immune sequencing data. MiXCR was run by TCRdb on the PCR reads, yielding one entry per CDR3 protein. The repertoire holds 700,000 to 800,000 distinct CDR3 sequences, with about 32% as singletons. Sequenced material: blood. The receptors shown here come from a girl aged 10 to 17 with multiple sclerosis. Both conserved end residues are part of each CDR3. The D gene is left open where the match is weak. The size entry is marked missing in some rows and otherwise reads once, few, many or a size class.

d_call j_call v_call clone_size cdr3_aa cdr3_nt
TRBD2 TRBJ2-4 TRBV6-5 - CASSYSRWAGGPENIQYF TGTGCCAGCAGTTACTCGCGGTGGGCGGGAGGGCCCGAGAACATTCAGTACTTC
- TRBJ2-5 TRBV6-5 few CASSYSIGGRTQYF TGTGCCAGCAGTTACTCGATAGGGGGGCGGACCCAGTACTTC
- TRBJ2-3 TRBV7-2 few CASSLADLRDTQYF TGTGCCAGCAGCTTAGCGGATCTCAGGGATACGCAGTATTTT
TRBD2 TRBJ2-1 TRBV20-1 few CSATSSGRGPYNEQFF TGCAGTGCTACTTCTAGCGGGAGAGGCCCCTACAATGAGCAGTTCTTC
- TRBJ2-3 TRBV7-9 - CASRDSGTDTQYF TGTGCCAGCAGGGACTCTGGCACAGATACGCAGTATTTT
TRBD1 TRBJ2-5 TRBV5-1 - CASSAGQGWGTETQYF TGCGCCAGCAGCGCTGGACAGGGGTGGGGGACAGAGACCCAGTACTTC
- TRBJ2-3 TRBV5-6 - CAGSWLGATQYF TGTGCCGGCAGCTGGCTCGGGGCTACGCAGTATTTT
- TRBJ2-3 TRBV11-3 - CASSPGGNTDTQYF TGTGCCAGCAGCCCCGGCGGGAACACAGATACGCAGTATTTT
- TRBJ2-2 TRBV20-1 once CSARDGEATRFHTGELFF TGCAGTGCTAGAGATGGGGAGGCCACACGGTTCCACACCGGGGAGCTGTTTTTT
TRBD1 TRBJ2-2 TRBV10-3 few CALRGLTGELFF TGTGCCCTGAGGGGGCTCACCGGGGAGCTGTTTTTT
- TRBJ2-3 TRBV29-1 few CSVDGQRATDTQYF TGCAGCGTAGACGGACAGCGGGCTACAGATACGCAGTATTTT
- TRBJ2-7 TRBV19 few CASSPSASYEQYF TGTGCCAGTAGCCCTAGCGCCTCCTACGAGCAGTACTTC
- TRBJ2-1 TRBV2 few CASANGGVHNEQFF TGTGCCAGTGCAAACGGAGGGGTCCACAATGAGCAGTTCTTC
- TRBJ2-7 TRBV4-3 many CASSPSRTYEQYF TGCGCCAGCAGCCCGTCGCGGACTTACGAGCAGTACTTC
TRBD2 TRBJ2-1 TRBV27 few CASRRAGGLDEQFF TGTGCCAGCAGGAGAGCGGGAGGGCTAGATGAGCAGTTCTTC
- TRBJ1-2 TRBV27 few CASSPGGRSGGYTF TGTGCCAGCAGTCCCGGGGGCCGTTCTGGCGGCTACACCTTC
- TRBJ1-1 TRBV5-1 - CASSLDGKNTEAFF TGCGCCAGCAGCTTGGACGGTAAGAACACTGAAGCTTTCTTT
- TRBJ1-1 TRBV20-1 - CSAARQWRMNTEAFF TGCAGTGCTGCCCGACAGTGGAGAATGAACACTGAAGCTTTCTTT
TRBD1 TRBJ2-3 TRBV9 many CASRRGLDTQYF TGTGCCAGCCGCAGGGGGTTGGATACGCAGTATTTT
- TRBJ2-3 TRBV7-2 - CASSSPFLADTQYF TGTGCCAGCAGCTCTCCCTTTTTGGCAGATACGCAGTATTTT
- TRBJ2-1 TRBV11-2 - CASSLGRRAGNNEQFF TGTGCCAGCAGCTTAGGTAGGCGGGCAGGGAACAATGAGCAGTTCTTC
- TRBJ1-2 TRBV29-1 many CSVWAADGYTF TGCAGCGTTTGGGCAGCGGATGGCTACACCTTC
- TRBJ2-5 TRBV10-3 few CAIGEYKTAGREQYF TGTGCCATCGGGGAGTACAAAACCGCGGGTCGTGAGCAGTACTTC
- TRBJ2-7 TRBV6-5 - CASSYELGASYEQYF TGTGCCAGCAGTTACGAACTGGGGGCCTCCTACGAGCAGTACTTC
- TRBJ2-7 TRBV7-2 few CASSLGVGNPYEQYF TGTGCCAGCAGCTTAGGTGTCGGGAACCCCTACGAGCAGTACTTC
- TRBJ2-1 TRBV20-1 many CSGKSRAYNEQFF TGCAGTGGGAAATCGAGGGCCTACAATGAGCAGTTCTTC
- TRBJ2-3 TRBV10-3 - CAISGWGPQEHTQYF TGTGCCATCAGTGGTTGGGGCCCTCAGGAGCATACGCAGTATTTT
- TRBJ2-1 TRBV20-1 few CSARFRSSYNEQFF TGCAGTGCTCGGTTCCGGAGCTCCTACAATGAGCAGTTCTTC
- TRBJ2-1 TRBV7-2 - CASTLTPGDQQFF TGTGCCAGCACCTTAACCCCGGGGGATCAGCAGTTCTTC
- TRBJ2-1 TRBV20-1 few CSARPGDVFGSYNEQFF TGCAGTGCTAGACCAGGTGATGTTTTCGGCTCCTACAATGAGCAGTTCTTC
- TRBJ1-4 TRBV20-1 - CSAVGPEKLFF TGCAGTGCCGTGGGGCCAGAGAAACTGTTTTTT
- TRBJ2-1 TRBV7-6 - CASSSLGGAGEQFF TGTGCCAGCAGCTCCCTTGGGGGGGCTGGAGAGCAGTTCTTC
TRBD2 TRBJ2-1 TRBV12-3/TRBV12-4 few CASGPGLAPHEQFF TGTGCCAGCGGACCGGGACTAGCTCCCCATGAGCAGTTCTTC
TRBD2 TRBJ2-1 TRBV7-9 - CASSSQGAGGPRNEQFF TGTGCCAGCAGCTCCCAAGGAGCGGGGGGGCCTAGGAATGAGCAGTTCTTC
TRBD1 TRBJ2-5 TRBV28 - CASSSPHGQGGRETQYF TGTGCCAGCAGTTCCCCCCACGGACAGGGTGGTCGGGAGACCCAGTACTTC
- TRBJ2-7 TRBV24-1 few CATSGRAEEQYF TGTGCCACCAGTGGCAGGGCGGAGGAGCAGTACTTC
TRBD2 TRBJ2-3 TRBV4-1 - CASSPTASGAITDTQYF TGCGCCAGCAGCCCAACGGCTAGCGGGGCGATCACAGATACGCAGTATTTT
- TRBJ2-5 TRBV20-1 - CSLGAGETQYF TGCAGCCTGGGAGCGGGAGAGACCCAGTACTTC
- TRBJ2-7 TRBV20-1 - CSASEPYYKQYF TGCAGTGCTAGTGAACCTTACTACAAGCAGTACTTC
- TRBJ1-4 TRBV7-2 few CASSLQSGATNEKLFF TGTGCCAGCAGCTTGCAGTCAGGGGCAACTAATGAAAAACTGTTTTTT
- TRBJ2-6 TRBV5-1 - CASVPQAGANVRTF TGCGCCAGCGTCCCGCAGGCCGGGGCCAACGTCCGGACTTTC
- TRBJ1-2 TRBV20-1 - CSASIQGLHGYTF TGCAGTGCTAGTATACAGGGACTACATGGCTACACCTTC